The rows below give T cell receptor beta chains drawn from one sample of a study of OX40 agonist ivuxolimab in advanced cancers. Produced via immunoSEQ multiplex PCR; TCRdb's table is partial and in-frame only. This table has some 82,000 clones, roughly 90% appearing once. Sequenced here: CD4+ or CD8+ T cells sorted from blood, sampled in a trial of the OX40 agonist ivuxolimab. The source is an adult with an advanced solid tumor such as melanoma, head and neck, liver or kidney cancer. Each CDR3 is given with its conserved first and last residue. The D gene is left open where the match is weak. Size is stated for part of the rows, as once, few or many counts, or as a class when the clone is expanded.

>TRBJ2-7|few|TRBV19|TRBD2
TGTGCCGTCTCCAGGGCTAGCGGAGACTACGAGCAGTACTTC
CAVSRASGDYEQYF
>TRBJ1-2|NA|TRBV18|NA
TGTGCCAGCTCCAAACCTAACTATGGCTACACCTTC
CASSKPNYGYTF
>TRBJ2-2|NA|TRBV7-9|NA
TGTGCCAGCAGCTTATTTGGCGGGGAGCTGTTTTTT
CASSLFGGELFF
>TRBJ2-1|NA|TRBV5-5|TRBD1
TGTGCCAGCAGCTTCTTTTGGACAGGGATCGGTGAGCAGTTCTTC
CASSFFWTGIGEQFF
>TRBJ2-1|NA|TRBV10-3|TRBD1
TGTGCCATCAGCAGGGGGAATGAGCAGTTCTTC
CAISRGNEQFF
>TRBJ2-7|NA|TRBV7-9|NA
TGTGCCAGCAGCCACTCCCGATTCCCCTACGAGCAGTACTTC
CASSHSRFPYEQYF
>TRBJ2-7|NA|TRBV28|NA
TGTGCCAGCAGTTTCAGGGGCGAGCAGTACTTC
CASSFRGEQYF
>TRBJ2-3|NA|TRBV18|NA
TGTGCCAGCTCACCACAGGAGGGAACAGATACGCAGTATTTT
CASSPQEGTDTQYF
>TRBJ2-7|once|TRBV9|TRBD1
TGTGCCAGCAGCGTAGGGGGGACAGGAGTCTACGAGCAGTACTTC
CASSVGGTGVYEQYF
>TRBJ2-3|NA|TRBV11-3|TRBD1
TGTGCCAGCAGCTCCAAGGAAGGGACAGGGGCGGATACGCAGTATTTT
CASSSKEGTGADTQYF
>TRBJ2-7|NA|TRBV10-1|TRBD2
TGCGCCAGCAACCGCGGGAGGGGGTACGAGCAGTACTTC
CASNRGRGYEQYF
>TRBJ1-1|NA|TRBV28|NA
TGTGCCAGCAATCCGGGACCTATCAATGGGCGCACTGAAGCTTTCTTT
CASNPGPINGRTEAFF
>TRBJ1-5|once|TRBV19|NA
TGTGCCAGTAGCAATCGGGAGGTTTTTGATCAGCCCCAGCATTTT
CASSNREVFDQPQHF
>TRBJ2-7|NA|TRBV27|TRBD2
TGTGCCAGCAGTCCTCTTGGGGGGACTAGCGGGATTACCCCGCCTTACTACGAGCAGTACTTC
CASSPLGGTSGITPPYYEQYF
>TRBJ2-3|NA|TRBV11-2|NA
TGTGCCAGCAGCTTCATGGCAGGGGTGACAGATACGCAGTATTTT
CASSFMAGVTDTQYF
>TRBJ2-5|once|TRBV28|NA
TGTGCCAGCAGTGCCCCAGGGGTTGGAGAGACCCAGTACTTC
CASSAPGVGETQYF
>TRBJ2-7|NA|TRBV11-1|TRBD2
TGTGCCAGCAGCTCCGGGACTAGCGAGTACGAGCAGTACTTC
CASSSGTSEYEQYF
>TRBJ2-5|NA|TRBV27|TRBD2
TGTGCCAGCAGACGGACTAGCGGGATCGAGACCCAGTACTTC
CASRRTSGIETQYF